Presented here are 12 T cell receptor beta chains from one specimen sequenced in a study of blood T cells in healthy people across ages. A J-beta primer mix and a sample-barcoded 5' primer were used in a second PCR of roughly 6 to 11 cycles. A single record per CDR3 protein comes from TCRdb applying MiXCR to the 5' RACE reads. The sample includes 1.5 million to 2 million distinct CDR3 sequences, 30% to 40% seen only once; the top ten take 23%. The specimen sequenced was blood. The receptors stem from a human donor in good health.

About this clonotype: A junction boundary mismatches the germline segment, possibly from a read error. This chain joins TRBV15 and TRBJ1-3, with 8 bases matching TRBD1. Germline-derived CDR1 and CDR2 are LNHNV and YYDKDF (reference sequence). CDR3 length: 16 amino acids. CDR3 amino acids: CATSRPPDRGGDTIYF. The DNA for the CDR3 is TGTGCCACCAGCAGACCGCCCGACAGGGGTGGAGACACCATATATTTT.

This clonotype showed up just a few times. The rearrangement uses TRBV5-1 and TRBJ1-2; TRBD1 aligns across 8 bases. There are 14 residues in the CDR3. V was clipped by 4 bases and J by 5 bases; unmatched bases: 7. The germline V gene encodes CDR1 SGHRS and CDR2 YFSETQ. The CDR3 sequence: CASSPDRVSYGYTF. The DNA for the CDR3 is TGCGCCAGCAGCCCGGACAGGGTATCATATGGCTACACCTTC.

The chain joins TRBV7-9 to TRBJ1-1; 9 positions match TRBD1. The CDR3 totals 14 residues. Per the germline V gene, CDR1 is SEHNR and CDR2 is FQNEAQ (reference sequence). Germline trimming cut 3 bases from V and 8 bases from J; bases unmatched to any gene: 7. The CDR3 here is CASSFTGGSSEAFF. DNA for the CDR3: TGTGCCAGCAGCTTTACAGGGGGCTCGTCCGAAGCTTTCTTT.

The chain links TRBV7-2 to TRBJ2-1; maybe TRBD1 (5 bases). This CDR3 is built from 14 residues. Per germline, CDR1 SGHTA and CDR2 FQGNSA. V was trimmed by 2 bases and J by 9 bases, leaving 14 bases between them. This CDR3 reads CASSLMRLGPEQFF. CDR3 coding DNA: TGTGCCAGCAGCTTAATGCGACTGGGGCCTGAGCAGTTCTTC.

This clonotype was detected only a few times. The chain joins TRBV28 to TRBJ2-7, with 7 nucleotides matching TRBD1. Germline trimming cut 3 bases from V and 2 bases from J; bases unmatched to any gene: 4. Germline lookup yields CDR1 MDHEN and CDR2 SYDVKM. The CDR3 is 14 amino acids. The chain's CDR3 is CASSLDRRPYEQYF. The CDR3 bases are TGTGCCAGCAGTTTGGACAGGAGGCCCTACGAGCAGTACTTC.

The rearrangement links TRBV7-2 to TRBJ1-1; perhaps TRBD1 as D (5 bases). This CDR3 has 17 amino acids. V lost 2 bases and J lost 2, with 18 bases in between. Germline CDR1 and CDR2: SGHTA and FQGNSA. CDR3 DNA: TGTGCCAGCAGCTTAAGCCCAGGGCCTTGGCGAAACACTGAAGCTTTCTTT. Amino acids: CASSLSPGPWRNTEAFF.

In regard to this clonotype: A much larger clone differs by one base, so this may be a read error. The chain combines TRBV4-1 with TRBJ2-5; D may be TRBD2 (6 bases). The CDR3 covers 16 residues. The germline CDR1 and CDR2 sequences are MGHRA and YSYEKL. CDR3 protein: CASSQVRGRSGETRYF. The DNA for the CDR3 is TGCGCCAGCAGCCAAGTACGCGGCAGGTCGGGGGAGACCCGGTACTTC.

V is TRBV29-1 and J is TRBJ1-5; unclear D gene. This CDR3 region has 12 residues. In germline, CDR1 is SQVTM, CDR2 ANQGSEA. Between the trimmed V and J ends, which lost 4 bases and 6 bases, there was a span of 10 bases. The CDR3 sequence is CSVGSGGQPQHF. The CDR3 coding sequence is TGCAGCGTTGGGTCGGGAGGTCAGCCCCAGCATTTT.

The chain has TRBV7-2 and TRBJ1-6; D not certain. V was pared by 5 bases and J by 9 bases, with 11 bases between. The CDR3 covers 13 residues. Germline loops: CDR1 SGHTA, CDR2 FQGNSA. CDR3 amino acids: CASSTFGRSPLHF. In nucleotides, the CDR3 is TGTGCCAGCAGCACCTTCGGGCGTTCACCCCTCCACTTT.

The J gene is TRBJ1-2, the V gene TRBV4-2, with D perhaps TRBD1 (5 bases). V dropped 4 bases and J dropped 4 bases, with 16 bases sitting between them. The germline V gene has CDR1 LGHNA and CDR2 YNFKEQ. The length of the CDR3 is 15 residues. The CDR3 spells CASSLGLNAGYGYTF. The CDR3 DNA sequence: TGTGCCAGCAGCCTGGGGCTCAATGCGGGCTATGGCTACACCTTC.

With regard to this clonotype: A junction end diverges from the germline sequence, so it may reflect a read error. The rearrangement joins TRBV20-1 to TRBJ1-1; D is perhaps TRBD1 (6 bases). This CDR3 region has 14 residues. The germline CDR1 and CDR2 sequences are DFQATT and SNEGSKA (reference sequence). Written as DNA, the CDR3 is TGCAGTGCCTACGGGGGGGCGGCGGTCACTGAAGTTTTCTTT. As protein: CSAYGGAAVTEVFF.

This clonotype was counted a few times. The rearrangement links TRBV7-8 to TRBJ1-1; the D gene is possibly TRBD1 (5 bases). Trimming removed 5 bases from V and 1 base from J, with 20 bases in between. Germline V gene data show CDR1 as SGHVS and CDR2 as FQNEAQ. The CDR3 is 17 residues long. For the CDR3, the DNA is TGTGCCAGCAGCCTAAATAAACCGGGACGGCCGAACACTGAAGCTTTCTTT. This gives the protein CASSLNKPGRPNTEAFF.